These 7 T cell receptor beta chains originate from one sample sequenced in a study of blood T cell repertoires in COVID-19. The table came from immunoSEQ multiplex PCR; TCRdb's copy has only in-frame clones and leaves some out. The table has over 150,000 clones, approximately 79% seen once. The sample consisted of PBMCs or T cells enriched from blood (not recorded which). These receptors all stem from a man aged 45 to 65 who had recovered from COVID-19.

V is TRBV7-9 and J is TRBJ1-2, with D tentatively TRBD1 (6 bases). This CDR3 has 13 residues. Germline CDR1 SEHNR, CDR2 FQNEAQ (reference sequence). Trimming removed 3 bases at V and 6 bases at J, with 11 bases between. CDR3 nucleotide sequence: TGTGCCAGCAGCTTTTCAGGGGAAGATGGCTACACCTTC. Residues: CASSFSGEDGYTF.

The chain recombines TRBV9 with TRBJ1-2; 8 positions agree with TRBD1. This CDR3 is 14 amino acids long. Germline V gives CDR1 SGDLS, CDR2 YYNGEE. V shed 5 bases and J 5 bases; nucleotides not matched to a gene: 8. CDR3: CASRAGTGPYGYTF. The CDR3 coding sequence is TGTGCCAGCAGGGCCGGGACAGGTCCGTATGGCTACACCTTC.

CDR3: CASSQESRTDTQYF. In DNA form, the CDR3 reads TGTGCCAGCAGCCAAGAAAGCCGCACAGATACGCAGTATTTT. The chain recombines TRBV3-1 (or the pseudogene TRBV3-2) with TRBJ2-3; no firm D call. The length of the CDR3 is 14 residues. Trimming removed 0 bases at V and 1 base at J, with 5 bases between. Looked up from germline, CDR1 is LGHDT and CDR2 is YNNKEL (reference sequence).

The chain carries TRBV6-6 and TRBJ1-1; 9 bases are shared with TRBD1. Germline CDR1 is MNHNY and CDR2 is SVGAGI (reference sequence). This CDR3 contains 12 residues. The V gene end was trimmed by 5 bases and the J gene end by 11 bases; junction bases not matched to a gene: 6. CDR3 nucleotides: TGTGCCAGCAGTCAACAGGGGGCGAGGGCTTTCTTT. It translates to CASSQQGARAFF.

The chain recombines TRBV6-5 with TRBJ1-1, with a weak D call TRBD1 (5 bases). Germline V gene data show CDR1 as MNHEY and CDR2 as SVGAGI. Between the trimmed V and J ends, which lost 7 bases and 1 base, there was a span of 16 bases. There are 15 residues in the CDR3. This CDR3 reads CASIRDDARNTEAFF. The CDR3 bases are TGTGCCAGCATCAGGGATGATGCGAGGAACACTGAAGCTTTCTTT.

This clone was recorded once. This chain uses TRBV4-1 with TRBJ2-2, with D uncertain. The CDR3 runs to 15 residues. The germline CDR1 and CDR2 sequences are MGHRA and YSYEKL. Trimming stripped 1 base from V and 7 bases from J, with 13 bases between. CDR3 region: CASSQGPSFNGELFF. The CDR3 DNA is TGCGCCAGCAGCCAAGGTCCCTCCTTTAACGGGGAGCTGTTTTTT.

The chain links TRBV20-1 to TRBJ2-7; D perhaps matches TRBD1 (6 bases). Germline CDR1 and CDR2: DFQATT and SNEGSKA (reference sequence). The CDR3 sequence is 11 residues long. Here the CDR3 DNA reads TGCAGGGGCGGACAGACCTACGAGCAGTACTTC. The encoded protein is CRGGQTYEQYF.